A selection of T cell receptor beta chains follows, all from one sample in a study of molecular identifiers for immune sequencing clone quantification. MiXCR, run by TCRdb on the PCR reads, gives a single entry per CDR3 protein. The data show approximately 100,000 distinct CDR3 sequences, with roughly a third seen just once and around 4.2% held by the top ten. The sample taken for sequencing was naive CD8+ T cells from blood, with Jurkat cell RNA spiked in. Receptors were obtained from a human donor in good health. Some libraries in this study had Jurkat cell RNA spiked in. The conserved cysteine and the conserved F or W are not part of the CDR3 here.

>TRBV6-5|TRBJ2-7
ASRDGTSGIYEQY
>TRBV4-3|TRBJ2-2
ASSQGDRGLRELF
>TRBV27|TRBJ2-5
ASSLMYSTNLTQY
>TRBV7-9|TRBJ2-7
ATPGQGAKADEQY
>TRBV20-1|TRBJ1-6
SAHGQGINSPLH
>TRBV5-4|TRBJ2-7
ASSWGTEYEQY
>TRBV20-1|TRBJ1-1
SASFIGSRNTEAF
>TRBV6-5|TRBJ2-1
ASSYRDEQF
>TRBV5-5|TRBJ2-3
ASSLATGSTDTQY
>TRBV6-1|TRBJ1-5
ASSGDRGPTNSNQPQH
>TRBV4-2|TRBJ2-2
ASSPRGRELI
>TRBV12-3/TRBV12-4|TRBJ1-5
ASSLLQGRQPQH
>TRBV12-3/TRBV12-4|TRBJ2-3
ASSSSDASTDTQY
>TRBV7-6|TRBJ2-5
ASSLRRDRGPETQY
>TRBV4-1|TRBJ2-5
ASSQDGSGETQN
>TRBV20-1|TRBJ2-4
SAASPQTGKNIQY
>TRBV12-3/TRBV12-4|TRBJ2-2
ASLGGGIGELF